These 3 T cell receptor beta chains were sequenced from one sample in a study of response to subunit inactivated influenza vaccine. Using its own MiXCR run on the RT-PCR reads, TCRdb lists one record per CDR3 protein. The table has over 800,000 distinct CDR3 sequences, roughly 20% seen once. Sequencing was performed on PBMCs from blood, taken about 5 days after vaccination. The source of these receptors is a man aged 50-60 years who received an inactivated influenza vaccine.

The chain recombines TRBV11-2 with TRBJ2-1, with TRBD2 as a possible D gene (6 bases). Germline assignment: CDR1 SGHAT and CDR2 FQNNGV. There are 14 residues in the CDR3. Trimming pared 6 bases from V and 1 base from J, leaving 10 bases between. CDR3 amino acids: CASRVADSYNEQFF. CDR3 nucleotide sequence: TGTGCCAGCAGGGTAGCGGATTCCTACAATGAGCAGTTCTTC. The full variable domain, in which reference TRBV11-2 and TRBJ2-1 provide the parts outside the CDR3, is EAGVAQSPRYKIIEKRQSVAFWCNPISGHATLYWYQQILGQGPKLLIQFQNNGVVDDSQLPKDRFSAERLKGVDSTLKIQPAKLEDSAVYLCASRVADSYNEQFFGPGTRLTVL.

V is TRBV24-1 and J is TRBJ2-1; 14 bases agree with TRBD2. V shed 1 base and J 4 bases; nucleotides not matched to a gene: 2. The germline gives CDR1 KGHDR, CDR2 SFDVKD. The CDR3 is 17 amino acids. The CDR3 loop is CATSDFGLAGGYNEQFF. The CDR3, as DNA: TGTGCCACCAGTGATTTCGGACTAGCGGGGGGATACAATGAGCAGTTCTTC.

This clonotype has ten or more counts. The rearrangement uses TRBV20-1 and TRBJ2-1; 13 bases agree with TRBD2. Germline loops: CDR1 DFQATT, CDR2 SNEGSKA (reference sequence). This CDR3 is built from 15 residues. V was pared by 4 bases and J by 9 bases, with 9 bases of the junction left unmatched. The CDR3 loop is CSATPGLAGYGEQFF. The CDR3 DNA reads TGCAGTGCTACCCCGGGACTAGCGGGATATGGTGAGCAGTTCTTC.